A selection of T cell receptor beta chains follows, all from one sample in a study of cytomegalovirus exposure and HLA in healthy donors. This table comes from immunoSEQ multiplex PCR, and its TCRdb copy is limited to in-frame clones, with some not included. The sample includes around 200,000 clones, about four fifths of them seen just once. The sequenced sample consisted of PBMCs. The receptor set was obtained from a male donor in good health and CMV-seronegative. The CDR3 runs from the conserved cysteine through the conserved F or W. Fields, in order: J gene, V gene, D gene, clone size, CDR3 protein, CDR3 DNA. D genes are given only for firm matches. Rows give clone size only sometimes, using once, few, many, or a class for an expanded clone.

j_gene: TRBJ2-6
v_gene: TRBV30
d_gene: TRBD2
abundance: few
CDR3aa: CAGRPTSGNSGANVLTF
CDR3nt: TGTGCCGGACGACCCACTAGCGGCAACTCTGGGGCCAACGTCCTGACTTTC

j_gene: TRBJ2-1
v_gene: TRBV7-3
d_gene: TRBD2
abundance: -
CDR3aa: CASSLSGTSGNEQFF
CDR3nt: TGTGCCAGCAGCTTAAGCGGGACTAGCGGTAATGAGCAGTTCTTC

j_gene: TRBJ2-3
v_gene: TRBV7-9
d_gene: TRBD2
abundance: -
CDR3aa: CASSLYPGDYTDTQYF
CDR3nt: TGTGCCAGCAGCCTATACCCCGGGGACTACACAGATACGCAGTATTTT

j_gene: TRBJ2-7
v_gene: TRBV6-1
d_gene: -
abundance: -
CDR3aa: CASLEAESYEQYF
CDR3nt: TGTGCCAGCCTGGAGGCGGAATCCTACGAGCAGTACTTC

j_gene: TRBJ2-3
v_gene: TRBV6-5
d_gene: TRBD2
abundance: -
CDR3aa: CASSSAGGTRTDTQYF
CDR3nt: TGTGCCAGCAGTTCTGCCGGGGGGACTCGCACAGATACGCAGTATTTT

j_gene: TRBJ2-7
v_gene: TRBV28
d_gene: TRBD1
abundance: -
CDR3aa: CASSLLQGTYEQYF
CDR3nt: TGTGCCAGCAGTCTCCTACAGGGGACCTACGAGCAGTACTTC

j_gene: TRBJ2-1
v_gene: TRBV5-1
d_gene: -
abundance: -
CDR3aa: CASSLGGIGYNEQFF
CDR3nt: TGCGCCAGCAGCTTGGGCGGGATCGGATACAATGAGCAGTTCTTC

j_gene: TRBJ2-1
v_gene: TRBV27
d_gene: -
abundance: -
CDR3aa: CASSRHRELDNEQFF
CDR3nt: TGTGCCAGCAGCCGCCACAGGGAGCTAGACAATGAGCAGTTCTTC

j_gene: TRBJ1-1
v_gene: TRBV19
d_gene: TRBD1
abundance: -
CDR3aa: CASSIKAGQGRNTEAFF
CDR3nt: TGTGCCAGTAGTATAAAAGCCGGACAGGGGAGGAACACTGAAGCTTTCTTT

j_gene: TRBJ2-7
v_gene: TRBV7-9
d_gene: -
abundance: -
CDR3aa: CSSSFQRVTYEQYF
CDR3nt: TGTTCCAGCAGCTTCCAGCGGGTAACCTACGAGCAGTACTTC

j_gene: TRBJ2-7
v_gene: TRBV4-1
d_gene: TRBD1
abundance: -
CDR3aa: CASSQTTGLSSYEQYF
CDR3nt: TGCGCCAGCAGCCAAACGACAGGGCTTTCCTCCTACGAGCAGTACTTC

j_gene: TRBJ2-1
v_gene: TRBV18
d_gene: -
abundance: -
CDR3aa: CASSPGAGAVNEQFF
CDR3nt: TGTGCCAGCTCACCGGGGGCGGGAGCGGTGAATGAGCAGTTCTTC

j_gene: TRBJ2-7
v_gene: TRBV6-6
d_gene: -
abundance: -
CDR3aa: CASGQNRNEQYF
CDR3nt: TGTGCCAGTGGACAAAATCGGAACGAGCAGTACTTC

j_gene: TRBJ2-5
v_gene: TRBV6-1
d_gene: -
abundance: -
CDR3aa: CASRAETQYF
CDR3nt: TGTGCCAGCAGAGCAGAGACCCAGTACTTC

j_gene: TRBJ2-7
v_gene: TRBV18
d_gene: -
abundance: -
CDR3aa: CASSPRQGTYEQYF
CDR3nt: TGTGCCAGCTCACCCAGGCAGGGGACCTACGAGCAGTACTTC

j_gene: TRBJ2-1
v_gene: TRBV4-1
d_gene: TRBD1
abundance: -
CDR3aa: CASSQGTGDNEQFF
CDR3nt: TGCGCCAGCAGCCAAGGGACAGGGGACAATGAGCAGTTCTTC

j_gene: TRBJ1-6
v_gene: TRBV21-1
d_gene: -
abundance: -
CDR3aa: CASAREGNSPLHF
CDR3nt: TGTGCCAGCGCCCGGGAAGGGAATTCACCCCTCCACTTT

j_gene: TRBJ1-3
v_gene: TRBV28
d_gene: -
abundance: once
CDR3aa: CASSLYSGDSGNTIYF
CDR3nt: TGTGCCAGCAGTTTATATTCAGGGGACTCTGGAAACACCATATATTTT

j_gene: TRBJ1-5
v_gene: TRBV4-2
d_gene: -
abundance: -
CDR3aa: CASSQDLRGNQPQHF
CDR3nt: TGTGCCAGCAGCCAAGATCTAAGGGGTAATCAGCCCCAGCATTTT

j_gene: TRBJ1-5
v_gene: TRBV4-1
d_gene: TRBD1
abundance: -
CDR3aa: CASSPGGQGGQPQHF
CDR3nt: TGCGCCAGCAGCCCCGGGGGACAGGGAGGCCAGCCCCAGCATTTT

j_gene: TRBJ1-5
v_gene: TRBV7-2
d_gene: -
abundance: -
CDR3aa: CASSLVGGGGNQPQHF
CDR3nt: TGTGCCAGCAGCTTAGTAGGAGGGGGGGGCAATCAGCCCCAGCATTTT

j_gene: TRBJ1-5
v_gene: TRBV12-5
d_gene: -
abundance: -
CDR3aa: CASGLVTRDQPQHF
CDR3nt: TGTGCTAGTGGTTTGGTGACGCGGGATCAGCCCCAGCATTTT

j_gene: TRBJ2-7
v_gene: TRBV28
d_gene: TRBD1
abundance: -
CDR3aa: CASGPGTGNYEQYF
CDR3nt: TGTGCCAGCGGGCCCGGGACAGGTAACTACGAGCAGTACTTC

j_gene: TRBJ2-3
v_gene: TRBV9
d_gene: -
abundance: few
CDR3aa: CASSVASVTDTQYF
CDR3nt: TGTGCCAGCAGCGTAGCGAGCGTCACAGATACGCAGTATTTT

j_gene: TRBJ1-2
v_gene: TRBV27
d_gene: TRBD1
abundance: once
CDR3aa: CASSLGTGLNYGYTF
CDR3nt: TGTGCCAGCAGTTTAGGGACAGGTCTTAACTATGGCTACACCTTC

j_gene: TRBJ1-5
v_gene: TRBV4-1
d_gene: -
abundance: -
CDR3aa: CASSQEAGNQPQHF
CDR3nt: TGCGCCAGCAGCCAAGAAGCCGGGAATCAGCCCCAGCATTTT